Listed here are 26 T cell receptor beta chains from one sample, sequenced in a study of blood T cell repertoires in COVID-19. Using immunoSEQ multiplex PCR, the repertoire was profiled, and TCRdb retains in-frame clones only, with some absent. The sample lists 35,000 to 50,000 clones; roughly nine tenths were seen once. Sequencing used peripheral blood. Receptors originate from a man in his 70s with active COVID-19.

This clone was seen more than once but under ten times. The chain is built from TRBV6-6 and TRBJ1-3; no firm D call. The CDR3 extends over 13 amino acids. The germline V gene has CDR1 MNHNY and CDR2 SVGAGI (reference sequence). V was cut by 7 bases and J by 3 bases, with 10 bases left in between. The CDR3 DNA reads as TGTGCCAGCACCTGGCAGGTTGGAAACACCATATATTTT. It encodes CASTWQVGNTIYF.

The chain is built from TRBV6-6 and TRBJ2-2, with 9 bases fitting TRBD1. CDR3 length equals 15 residues. Germline CDR1 and CDR2: MNHNY and SVGAGI (reference sequence). Trimming cost V 6 bases and J 3 bases; bases outside gene matches: 5. The CDR3 here is CASSKQGADTGELFF. The DNA of the CDR3 is TGTGCCAGCAGCAAACAGGGGGCCGACACCGGGGAGCTGTTTTTT.

The chain has TRBV6-5 and TRBJ1-4; 8 nucleotides align to TRBD1. With 0 bases clipped from V and 7 bases from J, the junction kept 4 bases outside the gene matches. This CDR3 is built from 15 residues. Germline V gene sequence: CDR1 MNHEY, CDR2 SVGAGI. The CDR3 loop is CASSYSYRGGEKLFF. CDR3 coding DNA: TGTGCCAGCAGTTACTCCTACAGGGGGGGTGAAAAACTGTTTTTT.

The chain links TRBV5-4 to TRBJ2-2; 9 bases are shared with TRBD2. This CDR3 spans 17 amino acids. CDR1 SGHNT and CDR2 YYREEE come from the germline V gene (reference sequence). V gave up 0 bases and J gave up 7 bases; unmatched junction bases: 10. This chain's CDR3 is CASSLVAGGGAGGELFF. The CDR3 DNA sequence: TGTGCCAGCAGCTTGGTTGCTGGCGGGGGGGCCGGCGGGGAGCTGTTTTTT.

The chain links TRBV11-1 to TRBJ1-6; a possible D gene is TRBD1 (6 bases). Germline CDR1 and CDR2: SGHAT and FQDESV (reference sequence). The CDR3 runs 16 residues. V lost 5 bases and J lost 3, with 14 bases in between. CDR3 in amino acids: CASSARQENYNSPLHF. In DNA form, the CDR3 reads TGTGCCAGCAGCGCCAGACAGGAGAACTATAATTCACCCCTCCACTTT.

This sequence joins TRBV5-4 and TRBJ1-5; D remains ambiguous. This CDR3 region has 15 residues. Trimming removed 4 bases at V and 0 bases at J, with 11 bases between. Germline values: CDR1 SGHNT, CDR2 YYREEE (reference sequence). The CDR3 nucleotides read TGTGCCAGCAGCCCTACCCCAGGTAGCAATCAGCCCCAGCATTTT. The encoded protein is CASSPTPGSNQPQHF.

The gene calls are TRBV24-1 and TRBJ2-5; D is possibly TRBD2 (6 bases). Germline CDR1 is KGHDR and CDR2 is SFDVKD. This CDR3 region has 15 residues. V dropped 0 bases and J dropped 5 bases, with 12 bases sitting between them. The CDR3 DNA reads TGTGCCACCAGTGATTTGCAATGGGGGAGGGAGACCCAGTACTTC. It encodes CATSDLQWGRETQYF.

The chain employs TRBV6-6 and TRBJ2-7; 8 bases are shared with TRBD1. The ends lost 5 bases at V and 3 bases at J; junction bases unmatched: 0. CDR3 length equals 12 residues. Germline CDR1 MNHNY, CDR2 SVGAGI (reference sequence). CDR3: CASSTGGYEQYF. CDR3 coding DNA: TGTGCCAGCAGTACAGGGGGCTACGAGCAGTACTTC.

V gene TRBV11-2 combines with J gene TRBJ2-1, with 13 nucleotides matching TRBD2. The V gene end was trimmed by 5 bases and the J gene end by 3 bases; junction bases not matched to a gene: 4. Germline CDR1 is SGHAT and CDR2 is FQNNGV. This CDR3 has 16 residues. CDR3 nucleotide sequence: TGTGCCAGCAGCCGTCGGACTAGCGGGGGCTACAATGAGCAGTTCTTC. Translated, it gives CASSRRTSGGYNEQFF. Variable domain in full (rest from reference TRBV11-2 and TRBJ2-1): EAGVAQSPRYKIIEKRQSVAFWCNPISGHATLYWYQQILGQGPKLLIQFQNNGVVDDSQLPKDRFSAERLKGVDSTLKIQPAKLEDSAVYLCASSRRTSGGYNEQFFGPGTRLTVL.

This clone was recorded a few times. The CDR3 sequence: CATSRELAGGFYNEQFF. The CDR3, as DNA: TGTGCCACCAGCAGAGAGTTGGCGGGGGGATTCTACAATGAGCAGTTCTTC. The gene calls are TRBV15 and TRBJ2-1; TRBD2 matches at 8 bases. The CDR3 covers 17 residues. Germline V gene lookup returns CDR1 LNHNV and CDR2 YYDKDF (reference sequence). Trimming at V came to 0 bases and at J to 3 bases, leaving 7 bases not matched to a gene.

This clone is a singleton in its sample. The V call is TRBV30, the J call TRBJ1-6, with TRBD1 matching 8 bases. Trimming took 0 bases from V and 4 from J; bases not matched to a gene: 8. This CDR3 spans 17 amino acids. Germline-derived CDR1 and CDR2 are GTSNPN and SVGIG (reference sequence). The CDR3 loop is CAWSVRRGLWYNSPLHF. CDR3 bases: TGTGCCTGGAGTGTACGCAGGGGGCTCTGGTATAATTCACCCCTCCACTTT.

The chain links TRBV19 to TRBJ1-5, with D hard to call. The V end was cut by 4 bases, the J end by 6 bases, with 13 bases between. Germline CDR1 is LNHDA and CDR2 is SQIVND (reference sequence). The CDR3 is 14 residues long. The CDR3 reads CASSKPFSGQPQHF. The CDR3 region has the DNA TGTGCCAGTAGTAAGCCCTTCTCGGGTCAGCCCCAGCATTTT.

The chain combines TRBV4-2 with TRBJ1-2; 7 bases are a match to TRBD1. V shed 1 base, J shed 1 base, and the junction held 6 bases outside the gene matches. This CDR3 has 16 residues. From germline, CDR1 is LGHNA and CDR2 YNFKEQ. The CDR3 DNA sequence: TGTGCCAGCAGCCAAGGCCGGTCAGGGGGTAACTATGGCTACACCTTC. Translation gives CASSQGRSGGNYGYTF.

The chain employs TRBV7-2 and TRBJ1-6; possible D gene TRBD1, 6 bases. Trimming cost V 2 bases and J 7 bases, with 9 bases left between them. CDR3 length equals 14 residues. Germline CDR1 is SGHTA and CDR2 is FQGNSA. The CDR3 region is CASSLRTENSPLHF. The CDR3 region has the DNA TGTGCCAGCAGCTTAAGGACAGAGAATTCACCCCTCCACTTT.

The gene calls are TRBV4-2 and TRBJ2-7; 14 bases match TRBD2. Germline V lookup: CDR1 LGHNA, CDR2 YNFKEQ. The CDR3 extends over 18 amino acids. Trimming cost V 4 bases and J 2 bases; bases outside gene matches: 10. The CDR3 DNA reads TGTGCCAGCAGCCTACAAGGACTAGCGGGGGGCTTTACCTACGAGCAGTACTTC. Its translation is CASSLQGLAGGFTYEQYF.

In its sample, this clone was seen once. The V gene is TRBV20-1, the J gene TRBJ2-2; D is perhaps TRBD1 (7 bases). V was trimmed by 3 bases and J by 4 bases, leaving 12 bases between them. The germline CDR1 and CDR2 sequences are DFQATT and SNEGSKA (reference sequence). The CDR3 is 14 residues long. CDR3 bases: TGCAGTGCTAGTTGGCAGGGGGGCACCGGGGAGCTGTTTTTT. Amino acids: CSASWQGGTGELFF.

V gene TRBV27 combines with J gene TRBJ2-6; possible D gene TRBD2, 7 bases. V was shortened by 5 bases and J by 0 bases, with 20 bases between the two germline ends. The CDR3 spans 19 residues. Germline V gives CDR1 MNHEY, CDR2 SMNVEV (reference sequence). The CDR3 protein is CASSPRGGDVPSGANVLTF. The CDR3 DNA reads TGTGCCAGCAGTCCACGAGGGGGGGACGTCCCCTCTGGGGCCAACGTCCTGACTTTC.

The rearrangement uses TRBV18 and TRBJ1-1; perhaps TRBD1 as D (6 bases). The CDR3 has 15 residues. Germline CDR1 is KGHSH and CDR2 is LQKENI. V shed 2 bases and J shed 3 bases, with 13 bases lying between them. The CDR3 reads CASSPGGLTDTEAFF. The CDR3 DNA is TGTGCCAGCTCACCAGGGGGCCTAACCGACACTGAAGCTTTCTTT.

The chain uses TRBV5-1 and TRBJ2-7; TRBD1 agrees at 10 bases. Per germline, CDR1 SGHRS and CDR2 YFSETQ. Trimming at V came to 0 bases and at J to 1 base, leaving 4 bases not matched to a gene. This CDR3 has 16 amino acids. The CDR3 DNA reads TGCGCCAGCAGCTTGGGTCGGGGACAGGGGTCCTACGAGCAGTACTTC. This translates into CASSLGRGQGSYEQYF. Full variable domain (outside the CDR3, taken from reference TRBV5-1 and TRBJ2-7): KAGVTQTPRYLIKTRGQQVTLSCSPISGHRSVSWYQQTPGQGLQFLFEYFSETQRNKGNFPGRFSGRQFSNSRSEMNVSTLELGDSALYLCASSLGRGQGSYEQYFGPGTRLTVT.

This chain links TRBV7-8 with TRBJ1-1, with D perhaps matching TRBD1 (6 bases). The V end was cut by 1 base, the J end by 0 bases, with 12 bases between. The germline gives CDR1 SGHVS, CDR2 FQNEAQ. The length of the CDR3 is 16 residues. The CDR3 DNA reads TGTGCCAGCAGCTTAGTCAGGGGCCGGATGAACACTGAAGCTTTCTTT. Encoded protein: CASSLVRGRMNTEAFF.

The chain joins TRBV15 to TRBJ1-3; D is unclear. The CDR3 is 16 residues long. CDR1 is LNHNV and CDR2 is YYDKDF in the germline V gene (reference sequence). With 0 bases removed from V and 1 base from J, the gap between germline ends came to 10 bases. CDR3 sequence: CATSRDPAGSGNTIYF. The CDR3, as DNA: TGTGCCACCAGCAGAGATCCTGCCGGTTCTGGAAACACCATATATTTT.

The chain recombines TRBV7-3 with TRBJ1-6; 7 nucleotides align to TRBD1. Germline V gene lookup returns CDR1 SGHTA and CDR2 FQGTGA. V was clipped by 1 base and J by 7 bases; unmatched bases: 4. The CDR3 contains 15 residues. CDR3 residues: CASSLNPGQNSPLHF. CDR3 DNA sequence: TGTGCCAGCAGCTTAAACCCGGGACAGAATTCACCCCTCCACTTT.

The genes are TRBV11-1 and TRBJ1-2; perhaps TRBD1 as D (5 bases). This CDR3 comprises 13 residues. The V gene lost 6 bases and the J gene lost 2 bases, with 10 bases spanning the gap. CDR1 is SGHAT and CDR2 is FQDESV in the germline V gene (reference sequence). The CDR3 is CASSYGGNYGYTF. The CDR3 region has the DNA TGTGCCAGCAGTTACGGGGGGAACTATGGCTACACCTTC.

The chain is built from TRBV7-9 and TRBJ1-1; a possible D gene is TRBD1 (6 bases). Germline values: CDR1 SEHNR, CDR2 FQNEAQ (reference sequence). Trimming removed 5 bases at V and 2 bases at J, with 15 bases between. There are 15 residues in the CDR3. The CDR3 DNA follows: TGTGCCAGCAGCAGACAAACAGGGTCAAACACTGAAGCTTTCTTT. It yields the protein CASSRQTGSNTEAFF.

This clone was detected a few times. The chain couples TRBV6-5 to TRBJ1-2, with TRBD1 matching 7 bases. Germline CDR1 is MNHEY and CDR2 is SVGAGI. This CDR3 is built from 13 residues. The V segment lost 2 bases and the J segment 7 bases; nucleotides outside the gene matches: 4. The CDR3 sequence is CASSYKGAGGYTF. Here the CDR3 DNA reads TGTGCCAGCAGTTACAAGGGGGCTGGTGGCTACACCTTC.

The genes are TRBV7-9 and TRBJ1-1; no clear D. Germline CDR1 is SEHNR and CDR2 is FQNEAQ (reference sequence). With 6 bases removed from V and 1 base from J, the gap between germline ends came to 9 bases. CDR3 length: 13 amino acids. CDR3: CASSYQANTEAFF. For the CDR3, the DNA is TGTGCCAGCAGTTATCAGGCGAACACTGAAGCTTTCTTT. The variable domain in full, completed from reference TRBV7-9 and TRBJ1-1, reads DTGVSQNPRHKITKRGQNVTFRCDPISEHNRLYWYRQTLGQGPEFLTYFQNEAQLEKSRLLSDRFSAERPKGSFSTLEIQRTEQGDSAMYLCASSYQANTEAFFGQGTRLTVV.